This TCR beta chain was profiled in a study of human T cells and chemical hapten exposure. Study results and limitations: Sensitizing with DPC caused no change in TCRs above 1 in 1000 frequency.

This clonotype has ten or more counts. Its antigen is unidentified. Per germline, CDR1 DFQATT and CDR2 SNEGSKA (reference sequence). V gave up 0 bases and J gave up 6 bases, with 20 bases separating them. CDR3 length: 16 amino acids. Authors' analysis steps: Counts of TCRs in each sample centred on a median of approximately 96,000 and extended from roughly 23,000 to 700,000. Via MiXCR, TCRdb re-called the 5' RACE reads, giving one row per CDR3 protein. These V and J calls rely on TCRdb rather than the paper's analysis. The sample includes 75,000 or so distinct CDR3 sequences, roughly 15% seen only once; the top ten take approximately 6.2%. Extraction yielded total RNA from whole blood (unfractionated).

This sequence joins TRBV20-1 and TRBJ1-2; D unclear. The TCR was taken from a female donor in good health. This CDR3 reads CSARDPYIKLRHGYTF. CDR3 nucleotide sequence: TGCAGTGCTAGAGATCCGTACATTAAATTAAGGCATGGCTACACCTTC.